Here is one T cell receptor beta chain with its context. This sample was included in a study of blood T cell repertoires in COVID-19. The overall study: Some COVID-19 samples were acute and others convalescent; all came from the United States, Italy and Spain.

TCRdb's copy holds only in-frame clones and misses some; the assay was immunoSEQ multiplex PCR. Of 120,000 to 150,000 clones listed, roughly 90% were seen once; the top ten hold roughly 1%. The CDR3 loop spans 16 amino acids. Germline CDR1 is SGHAT and CDR2 is FQNNGV. Trimming took off 3 bases at V and 1 base at J, with 15 bases between the two ends. This receptor was identified in a woman aged 45-65 years with acute or convalescent COVID-19. The sample consisted of peripheral blood. V and J are TRBV11-2 and TRBJ1-1, with D perhaps TRBD1 (5 bases). For the CDR3, the DNA is TGTGCCAGCAGCTTTATGACAGCGTGGGGGAACACTGAAGCTTTCTTT. Amino acid sequence: CASSFMTAWGNTEAFF.